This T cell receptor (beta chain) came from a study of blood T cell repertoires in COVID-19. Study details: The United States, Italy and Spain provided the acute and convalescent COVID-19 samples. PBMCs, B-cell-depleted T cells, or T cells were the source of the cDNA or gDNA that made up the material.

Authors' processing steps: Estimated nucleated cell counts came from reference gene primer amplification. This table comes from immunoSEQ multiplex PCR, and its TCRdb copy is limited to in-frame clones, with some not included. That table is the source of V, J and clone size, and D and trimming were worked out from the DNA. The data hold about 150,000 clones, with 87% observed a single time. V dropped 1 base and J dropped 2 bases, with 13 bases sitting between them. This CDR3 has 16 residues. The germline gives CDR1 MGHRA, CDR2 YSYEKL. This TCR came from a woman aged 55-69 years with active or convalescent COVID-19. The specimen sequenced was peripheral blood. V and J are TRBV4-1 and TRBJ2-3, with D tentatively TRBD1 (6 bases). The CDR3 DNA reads TGCGCCAGCAGCCAAGGGGCAGGGGCCAACACAGATACGCAGTATTTT. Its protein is CASSQGAGANTDTQYF.